The source of this TCR beta chain is a study of blood T cell repertoires in COVID-19. Overall study context: The United States, Italy and Spain supplied acute and convalescent COVID-19 samples.

In the authors' workflow: Estimation of nucleated cell counts was performed using reference gene primer amplification. Generated by immunoSEQ multiplex PCR, the TCRdb table keeps only in-frame clones and is missing some. That table furnishes V, J and clone size, whereas the DNA furnished D and trimming. The sample shows about 200,000 clones, about nine tenths of them seen only once. All recovered Cohort 3 donors got two negative PCRs, got clearance, or saw symptom resolution. The receptor's source is a man aged 25 to 40 who had recovered from COVID-19. The sample comprised PBMCs or T cells enriched from blood (not recorded which).

The CDR3: CAWSVPATSYEQYF. CDR3 in DNA: TGTGCCTGGAGTGTACCTGCAACTTCCTACGAGCAGTACTTC. The chain couples TRBV30 to TRBJ2-7; D gene ambiguous. V was pared by 0 bases and J by 1 base, with 10 bases between. Germline-derived CDR1 and CDR2 are GTSNPN and SVGIG (reference sequence). This CDR3 contains 14 residues. The entire variable domain, with the rest obtained from reference TRBV30 and TRBJ2-7, is as follows: SQTIHQWPATLVQPVGSPLSLECTVEGTSNPNLYWYRQAAGRGLQLLFYSVGIGQISSEVPQNLSASRPQDRQFILSSKKLLLSDSGFYLCAWSVPATSYEQYFGPGTRLTVT.